These 5 T cell receptor beta chains came from one sample sequenced in a study of CXCR3-negative and CXCR3-positive naive CD8 T cells. Findings and limits, study-wide: More hydrophobic TRB CDR3s occurred in CXCR3-positive than in CXCR3-negative naive cells.

The antigens these receptors bind are not known. Through 5' RACE with UMI labels, the TRB cDNA libraries were prepared. TCRdb reanalyzed the 5' RACE reads and collapses them to one entry per CDR3 protein, without DNA. The repertoire table contains around 120,000 distinct CDR3 sequences. Sequencing was done on a sample of naive CXCR3+ CD8+ T cells from blood. Subset meaning: CD45RO-CCR7+CD27+CD95- naive CD8+ T cells expressing CXCR3 (TNR3+). The source is a human donor in good health. Some clones in this sample may be carry-over from other donors' samples.

This chain joins TRBV6-6 and TRBJ2-5; the D call of TRBD1 rests on TCRdb alone, since no DNA is present to check it. CDR1 and CDR2 (germline): MNHNY, SVGAGI (reference sequence). The CDR3 has 14 residues. The CDR3 sequence: CASSWDRGQETQYF.

The rearrangement uses TRBV7-9 and TRBJ2-1; the TCRdb call, TRBD1, lacks DNA for checking. Looked up from germline, CDR1 is SEHNR and CDR2 is FQNEAQ (reference sequence). The CDR3 is 13 amino acids. CDR3 in amino acids: CASSFPGSGEQFF.

V usage is TRBV7-9 and J usage is TRBJ1-1. This CDR3 is built from 15 residues. Germline V CDR1 and CDR2: SEHNR, FQNEAQ (reference sequence). CDR3 sequence reads: CASSLPSDTNTEAFF. Combining the CDR3 with reference TRBV7-9 and TRBJ1-1 gives the whole variable domain DTGVSQNPRHKITKRGQNVTFRCDPISEHNRLYWYRQTLGQGPEFLTYFQNEAQLEKSRLLSDRFSAERPKGSFSTLEIQRTEQGDSAMYLCASSLPSDTNTEAFFGQGTRLTVV.

The rearrangement links TRBV18 to TRBJ2-7; absent DNA, TCRdb's TRBD1 call cannot be checked. The CDR3 sequence is 14 residues long. Germline CDR1 reads KGHSH; CDR2 reads LQKENI. The CDR3 spells CASSPIRALNEQYF.

V is TRBV15 and J is TRBJ2-2. The CDR3 covers 14 residues. Per the germline V gene, CDR1 is LNHNV and CDR2 is YYDKDF (reference sequence). The CDR3 spells CATSRGPNTGELFF.